This passage covers 3 T cell receptor beta chains from one sample sequenced in a study of beta chain features in type 1 diabetes. Notes on the study in general: Significant though moderate, a shortening of TCRB CDR3s appeared in all four CD4+ subsets of Type 1 diabetes patients.

These receptors lack a known antigen. All of the isolated RNA was reverse transcribed, so expressed TCRB transcripts were sequenced. Profiling relied on immunoSEQ multiplex PCR, and the TCRdb table lists in-frame clones only, not all of them. The repertoire includes roughly 150,000 clones, approximately 62% of them detected once, and about 0.081% sits in the top ten. Source material: naive CD4+ T cells from blood. The receptors were sampled from a man younger than 45 with type 1 diabetes.

This rearrangement joins TRBV25-1 to TRBJ2-7; tentative D call: TRBD1 (6 bases). V lost 4 bases and J 2 bases, leaving 15 bases between the germline ends. Germline-derived CDR1 and CDR2 are MGHDK and SYGVNS. This CDR3 comprises 15 residues. CDR3 in DNA: TGTGCCAGCAGTGTCCCCGGGACAACAGCCTACGAGCAGTACTTC. Protein sequence: CASSVPGTTAYEQYF.

This chain connects TRBV4-3 to TRBJ2-5, with D perhaps matching TRBD1 or TRBD2 (5 bases each). Germline CDR1 LGHNA, CDR2 YSLEER. The CDR3 totals 15 residues. V was shortened by 1 base and J by 4 bases, with 13 bases between the two germline ends. The CDR3 DNA reads TGCGCCAGCAGCCAAGTGGGGACCCGATCAGAGACCCAGTACTTC. As protein: CASSQVGTRSETQYF.

This clone was seen a handful of times. The chain is built from TRBV28 and TRBJ2-1; D could derive from TRBD1 or TRBD2 (5 bases each). Germline V gene lookup returns CDR1 MDHEN and CDR2 SYDVKM. CDR3 length: 13 amino acids. Trimming took 11 bases from V and 4 from J, leaving 15 bases between them. CDR3 in amino acids: CAVVGDPYNEQFF. CDR3 coding DNA: TGTGCCGTCGTCGGGGACCCTTACAATGAGCAGTTCTTC.